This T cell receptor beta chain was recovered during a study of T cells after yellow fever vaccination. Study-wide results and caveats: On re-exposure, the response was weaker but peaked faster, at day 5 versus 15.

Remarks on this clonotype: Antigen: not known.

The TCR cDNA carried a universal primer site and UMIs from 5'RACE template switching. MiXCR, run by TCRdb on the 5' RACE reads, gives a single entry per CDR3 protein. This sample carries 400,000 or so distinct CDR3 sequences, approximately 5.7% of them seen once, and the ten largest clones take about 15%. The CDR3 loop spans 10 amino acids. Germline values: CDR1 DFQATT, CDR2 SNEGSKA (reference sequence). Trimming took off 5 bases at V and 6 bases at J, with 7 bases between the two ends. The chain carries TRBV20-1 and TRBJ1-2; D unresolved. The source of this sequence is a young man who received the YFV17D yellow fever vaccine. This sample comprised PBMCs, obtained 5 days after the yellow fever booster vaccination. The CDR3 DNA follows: TGCAGTGCTGGAAAGGATGGCTACACCTTC. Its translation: CSAGKDGYTF.